The present T cell receptor (beta chain) was sequenced within a study of shared clonotypes between healthy human individuals. Across the whole study: Researchers drew samples from two women and three men aged 18 to 49.

Recent vaccinations or acute infections were absent in the healthy HIV-negative adult donors. Splitting the CD4+ cells yielded a CD45RA+ naive subset and a CD45RA-negative memory subset. This CDR3 has 16 amino acids. The V gene lost 2 bases and the J gene lost 0 bases, with 11 bases spanning the gap. The V gene's germline CDR1 is WNHNN and CDR2 SYGVQD (reference sequence). Sequenced by immunoSEQ multiplex PCR; TCRdb stores in-frame clones only, minus some. The profile covers fewer than 2.5 million clones, with roughly 93% appearing a single time and about 0.38% taken by the ten largest. The TCR originated in a man younger than 30 in good health. Some clones in this sample may be carry-over from other donors' samples. The sequenced sample was naive CD4+ T cells from PBMCs. Subset of the sample: CD45RA+ positively selected. J is TRBJ2-1 and V is TRBV10-1; D is unresolved. The CDR3 loop reads CASSEGPQISYNEQFF. Written as DNA, the CDR3 is TGCGCCAGCAGTGAGGGGCCACAGATCTCCTACAATGAGCAGTTCTTC.